This T cell receptor (beta chain) was sequenced for a study of blood T cell repertoires in COVID-19. Study overall: The samples span acute and convalescent COVID-19 from the United States, Italy and Spain. Sample material is recorded as cDNA or gDNA derived from T cells, B-cell-depleted T cells, or PBMCs.

Per the original methods: Estimation of nucleated cell counts was performed using reference gene primer amplification. This table comes from immunoSEQ multiplex PCR, and its TCRdb copy is limited to in-frame clones, with some not included. V, J and clone size are those of that table, while D and trimming were read from the DNA. The sample includes approximately 240,000 clones, over 80% of them seen just once. The CDR3 loop spans 16 amino acids. Trimming removed 3 bases from V and 7 bases from J; junction bases left unmatched: 8. CDR1 is SGHDN, CDR2 FVKESK, per germline. This clone was recorded once. The clonotype was recovered from a human donor in a cohort sampled during active COVID-19. Sample: peripheral blood. V and J are TRBV14 and TRBJ1-6; 8 bases match TRBD1. In DNA form, the CDR3 reads TGTGCCAGCAGCCAGAGACAGGGGTTAGGCAATTCACCCCTCCACTTT. Translated: CASSQRQGLGNSPLHF.